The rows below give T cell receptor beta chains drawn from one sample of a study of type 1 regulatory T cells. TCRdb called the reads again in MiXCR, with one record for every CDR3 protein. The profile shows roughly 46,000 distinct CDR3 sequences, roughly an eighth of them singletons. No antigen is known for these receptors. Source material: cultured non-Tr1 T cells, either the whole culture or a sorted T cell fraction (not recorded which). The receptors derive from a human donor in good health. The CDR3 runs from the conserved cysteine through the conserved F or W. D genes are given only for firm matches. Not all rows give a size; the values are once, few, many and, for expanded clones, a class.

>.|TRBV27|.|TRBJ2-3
CASSRTFLQGDTQYF
TGTGCCAGCAGTCGGACTTTCCTGCAGGGAGATACGCAGTATTTT
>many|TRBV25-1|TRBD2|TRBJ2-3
CASSAPLGSGDTDTQYF
TGTGCCAGCAGTGCCCCCCTAGGTAGCGGGGACACAGATACGCAGTATTTT
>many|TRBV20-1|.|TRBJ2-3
CSARNSLISRITDTQYF
TGCAGTGCTAGGAATTCTCTTATAAGCCGAATCACAGATACGCAGTATTTT
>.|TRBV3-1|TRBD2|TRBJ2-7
CASSLRAGVLEQYF
TGTGCCAGCAGCTTACGAGCGGGAGTCCTCGAGCAGTACTTC
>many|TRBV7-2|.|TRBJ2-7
CASSSNRYEQYF
TGTGCCAGCAGCTCTAATCGCTACGAGCAGTACTTC
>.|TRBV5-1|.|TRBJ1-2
CASSLGGDYGYTF
TGCGCCAGCAGCTTGGGGGGTGACTATGGCTACACCTTC
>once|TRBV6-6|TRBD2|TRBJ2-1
CASRGLALNSEQFF
TGTGCCAGCAGGGGACTAGCGCTAAACAGTGAGCAGTTCTTC
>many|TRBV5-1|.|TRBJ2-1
CASSLLGGRNEQFF
TGCGCCAGCAGCTTGCTGGGGGGAAGGAATGAGCAGTTCTTC
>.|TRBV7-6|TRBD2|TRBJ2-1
CASSLAPGLAGSYNEQFF
TGTGCCAGCAGCTTAGCTCCGGGACTAGCGGGCTCCTACAATGAGCAGTTCTTC
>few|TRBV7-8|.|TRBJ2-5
CASTMMSQETQYF
TGTGCCAGCACCATGATGAGCCAAGAGACCCAGTACTTC
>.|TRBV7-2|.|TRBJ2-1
CASSRDRSYNEQFF
TGTGCCAGCAGCAGAGACAGATCCTACAATGAGCAGTTCTTC
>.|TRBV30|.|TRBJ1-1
CAWRGPWAMDTEAFF
TGTGCCTGGAGGGGCCCCTGGGCTATGGACACTGAAGCTTTCTTT
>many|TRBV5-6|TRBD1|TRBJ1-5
CASSRLGPGQGNQPQHF
TGTGCCAGCAGCCGTTTGGGACCGGGACAGGGGAATCAGCCCCAGCATTTT
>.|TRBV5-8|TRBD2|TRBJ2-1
CASSLGMWGTSGSLSYNEQFF
TGTGCCAGCAGCTTGGGGATGTGGGGGACTAGCGGTTCCCTCTCCTACAATGAGCAGTTCTTC
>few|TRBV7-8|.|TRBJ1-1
CASSLRAGRKNTEAFF
TGTGCCAGCAGCTTAAGGGCAGGACGAAAGAACACTGAAGCTTTCTTT
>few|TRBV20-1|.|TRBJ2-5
CSATTRAETQYF
TGCAGTGCTACCACTAGGGCGGAGACCCAGTACTTC
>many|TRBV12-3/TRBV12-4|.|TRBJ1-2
CASLRQGIDYGYTF
TGTGCCAGTCTAAGGCAGGGCATTGACTATGGCTACACCTTC
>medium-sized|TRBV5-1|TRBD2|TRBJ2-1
CASSMMTSGTLGEQFF
TGCGCCAGCAGCATGATGACTAGCGGAACCCTGGGTGAGCAGTTCTTC
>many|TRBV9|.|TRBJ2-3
CASSVAGAHTQYF
TGTGCCAGCAGCGTAGCGGGGGCTCATACGCAGTATTTT
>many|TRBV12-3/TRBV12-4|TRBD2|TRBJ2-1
CASSLAGRGQFF
TGTGCCAGCAGTCTAGCGGGGCGAGGGCAGTTCTTC
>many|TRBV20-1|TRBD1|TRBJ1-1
CSASDRGITEAFF
TGCAGTGCCTCCGACAGGGGAATCACTGAAGCTTTCTTT
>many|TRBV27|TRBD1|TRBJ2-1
CASSPGQGFNGQFF
TGTGCCAGCAGTCCGGGACAGGGGTTCAACGGGCAGTTCTTC
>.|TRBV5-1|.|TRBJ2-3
CASSLVEGQQYF
TGCGCCAGCAGCTTGGTAGAGGGACAGCAGTATTTT
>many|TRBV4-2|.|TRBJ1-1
CASSQDRGSNTEAFF
TGTGCCAGCAGCCAAGATAGGGGCTCGAACACTGAAGCTTTCTTT
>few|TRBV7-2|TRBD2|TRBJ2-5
CASSLGESSGGETQYF
TGTGCCAGCAGCTTAGGGGAGTCTAGCGGGGGAGAGACCCAGTACTTC
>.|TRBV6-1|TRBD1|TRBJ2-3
CASSGQATDTQYF
TGTGCCAGCAGCGGACAGGCCACAGATACGCAGTATTTT
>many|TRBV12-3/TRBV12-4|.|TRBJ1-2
CASRTGGGYTF
TGTGCCAGCAGGACCGGTGGGGGCTACACCTTC
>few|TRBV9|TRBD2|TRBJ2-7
CASSPGTSGNYEQYF
TGTGCCAGCAGCCCCGGGACTAGCGGGAACTACGAGCAGTACTTC
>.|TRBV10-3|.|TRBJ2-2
CAISEIGGELFF
TGTGCCATCAGTGAAATAGGCGGGGAGCTGTTTTTT
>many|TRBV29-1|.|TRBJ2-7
CSVEDGGAIYEQYF
TGCAGCGTTGAAGATGGTGGCGCGATCTACGAGCAGTACTTC
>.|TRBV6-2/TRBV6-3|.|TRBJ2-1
CASSRPPGTYNEQFF
TGTGCCAGCAGCAGACCTCCTGGGACCTACAATGAGCAGTTCTTC
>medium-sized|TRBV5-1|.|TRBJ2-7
CASSQVTDTGEQYF
TGCGCCAGCAGCCAGGTGACGGACACGGGTGAGCAGTACTTC
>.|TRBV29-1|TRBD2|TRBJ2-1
CSVSGGRAVYEQFF
TGCAGCGTTTCAGGCGGGAGGGCCGTGTATGAGCAGTTCTTC
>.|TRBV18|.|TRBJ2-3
CASSPSTADTQYF
TGTGCCAGCTCACCCTCGACAGCAGATACGCAGTATTTT
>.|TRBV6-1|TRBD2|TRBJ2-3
CASSERGGGGRRTDTQYF
TGTGCCAGCAGTGAGAGGGGTGGTGGCGGGAGGCGCACAGATACACAGTATTTT
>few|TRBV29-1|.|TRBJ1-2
CSVPPGQGIHGYTF
TGCAGCGTTCCTCCGGGCCAGGGAATCCATGGCTACACCTTC
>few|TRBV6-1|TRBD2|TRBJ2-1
CASQWDSGSSYNEQFF
TGTGCCAGCCAATGGGATAGCGGGAGCTCCTACAATGAGCAGTTCTTC
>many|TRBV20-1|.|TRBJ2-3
CSARVTSTDTQYF
TGCAGTGCTAGAGTAACTAGCACAGATACGCAGTATTTT
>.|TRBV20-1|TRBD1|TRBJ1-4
CSASDRGEKLFF
TGCAGTGCTAGTGACAGGGGCGAAAAACTGTTTTTT
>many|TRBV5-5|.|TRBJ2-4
CASSLGGINREWKNIQYF
TGTGCCAGCAGCTTGGGAGGGATCAATCGAGAATGGAAAAACATTCAGTACTTC
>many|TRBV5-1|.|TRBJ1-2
CASSPMGEINYGYTF
TGCGCCAGCAGCCCAATGGGGGAAATTAACTATGGCTACACCTTC
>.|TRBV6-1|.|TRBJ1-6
CASSELDRILLHSPLHF
TGTGCCAGCAGTGAATTGGACAGAATCCTACTTCATTCACCCCTCCACTTT
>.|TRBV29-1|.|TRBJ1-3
CSVESYSGNTIYF
TGCAGCGTTGAATCCTACTCTGGAAACACCATATATTTT
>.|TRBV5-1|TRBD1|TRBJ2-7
CASSLDHGTEREQYF
TGCGCCAGCAGCTTGGATCATGGGACAGAACGCGAGCAGTACTTC
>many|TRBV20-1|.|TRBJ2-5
CSASPARGTETQYF
TGCAGTGCTAGTCCTGCCCGCGGGACCGAGACCCAGTACTTC
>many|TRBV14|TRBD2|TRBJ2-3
CASSQGTSGSTDTQYF
TGTGCCAGCAGCCAAGGAACTAGCGGGAGTACAGATACGCAGTATTTT
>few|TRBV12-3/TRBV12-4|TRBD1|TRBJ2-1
CASSPRDRGRNEQFF
TGTGCCAGCAGTCCGAGGGACAGGGGGAGGAATGAGCAGTTCTTC
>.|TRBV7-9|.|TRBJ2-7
CASKAPGKSYEQYF
TGTGCCAGCAAAGCTCCCGGGAAATCCTACGAGCAGTACTTC
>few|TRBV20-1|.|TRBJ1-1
CSPRVNTEAFF
TGCAGTCCGAGGGTGAACACTGAAGCTTTCTTT
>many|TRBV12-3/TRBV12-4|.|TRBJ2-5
CASSGTRASETQYF
TGTGCCAGCAGTGGGACGAGGGCATCAGAGACCCAGTACTTC
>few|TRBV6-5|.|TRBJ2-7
CASSYFVGAEQYF
TGTGCCAGCAGTTACTTTGTTGGAGCCGAGCAGTACTTC
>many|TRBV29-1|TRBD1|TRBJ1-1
CSVTGQMNTEAFF
TGCAGCGTTACGGGACAGATGAACACTGAAGCTTTCTTT
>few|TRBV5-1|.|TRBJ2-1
CASSLASYNEQFF
TGCGCCAGCAGCTTGGCCTCCTACAATGAGCAGTTCTTC
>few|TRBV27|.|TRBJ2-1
CASSLAGTVYNEQFF
TGTGCCAGCAGTTTGGCCGGGACCGTCTACAATGAGCAGTTCTTC
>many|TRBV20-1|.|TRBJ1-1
CSAPGTSNTEAFF
TGCAGTGCTCCCGGGACATCGAACACTGAAGCTTTCTTT